This passage covers 16 T cell receptor beta chains from one sample sequenced in a study of PD-1 blockade in classical Hodgkin lymphoma. Time point reported: cycle 4 day 1 (C4D1), after 5 to 7 weeks of nivolumab. There was relapse after autologous stem cell transplantation in every patient, and there was variation in brentuximab vedotin exposure. From thawed PBMCs, magnetic negative selection was used to isolate the CD8+ T cells. Repertoires were generated with immunoSEQ multiplex PCR, while TCRdb's copy carries only in-frame clones and drops some. The sample includes fewer than 4,000 clones, around four fifths of them seen just once. This sample comprised CD8+ T cells from blood, obtained before the fourth cycle of nivolumab. These receptors came from a human donor with classical Hodgkin lymphoma.

The chain recombines TRBV5-1 with TRBJ2-1, with D possibly matching TRBD1 (7 bases). Deletions cut 0 bases from V and 4 bases from J, with 11 bases between. Germline CDR1 reads SGHRS; CDR2 reads YFSETQ. This CDR3 comprises 15 residues. The CDR3 protein is CASSLVEGAYNEQFF. For the CDR3, the DNA is TGCGCCAGCAGCTTGGTGGAGGGGGCTTACAATGAGCAGTTCTTC.

The V and J genes are TRBV18 and TRBJ1-5; the D gene is possibly TRBD1 (6 bases). Germline lookup yields CDR1 KGHSH and CDR2 LQKENI. The CDR3 contains 21 residues. Trimming took 1 base from V and 0 from J, leaving 25 bases between them. The CDR3 sequence is CASSPQIPGHKMGYSNQPQHF. CDR3 DNA: TGTGCCAGCTCACCACAAATCCCGGGACACAAGATGGGGTATAGCAATCAGCCCCAGCATTTT.

V gene TRBV23-1 combines with J gene TRBJ1-5; TRBD1 matches 7 bases. TRBV23-1 is annotated as an ORF whose role is uncertain. The CDR3 loop spans 16 amino acids. The V gene end was trimmed by 2 bases and the J gene end by 0 bases; junction bases not matched to a gene: 4. The CDR3 DNA reads TGCGCCAGCAGTCAAGGACAGGATTATAGCAATCAGCCCCAGCATTTT. This encodes CASSQGQDYSNQPQHF.

V usage is TRBV19 and J usage is TRBJ2-1; perhaps TRBD2 as D (6 bases). V lost 3 bases and J lost 5, with 14 bases in between. The V gene's germline CDR1 is LNHDA and CDR2 SQIVND (reference sequence). The length of the CDR3 is 15 residues. The CDR3 bases are TGTGCCAGTAGTATTGTGGCGGGGAACCACAATGAGCAGTTCTTC. Protein product: CASSIVAGNHNEQFF. The full variable domain, rest sourced from reference TRBV19 and TRBJ2-1, is DGGITQSPKYLFRKEGQNVTLSCEQNLNHDAMYWYRQDPGQGLRLIYYSQIVNDFQKGDIAEGYSVSREKKESFPLTVTSAQKNPTAFYLCASSIVAGNHNEQFFGPGTRLTVL.

This clone appeared once. This sequence joins TRBV29-1 and TRBJ2-7, with 10 bases lining up with TRBD1. The CDR3 runs to 13 residues. J lost 6 bases, V lost 2 bases, and 4 bases had no gene match. In germline, CDR1 is SQVTM, CDR2 ANQGSEA. The chain's CDR3 is CSVERGQGTEQYF. CDR3 DNA: TGCAGCGTTGAAAGGGGACAGGGGACCGAGCAGTACTTC.

The chain uses TRBV5-1 and TRBJ2-1; D is unresolved. Germline values: CDR1 SGHRS, CDR2 YFSETQ. V was cut by 0 bases and J by 0 bases, with 4 bases left in between. This CDR3 has 14 residues. The CDR3 region is CASSLGDSYNEQFF. The CDR3 DNA follows: TGCGCCAGCAGCTTGGGGGACTCCTACAATGAGCAGTTCTTC.

The chain combines TRBV28 with TRBJ1-6, with a tentative D call TRBD1 (5 bases). Deletions cut 6 bases from V and 3 bases from J, with 12 bases between. This CDR3 contains 15 residues. Germline V CDR1 and CDR2: MDHEN, SYDVKM. CDR3 loop: CASSPPDSYNSPLHF. The CDR3 bases are TGTGCCAGCAGCCCCCCCGACAGCTATAATTCACCCCTCCACTTT.

The chain is built from TRBV13 and TRBJ2-1, with 9 nucleotides matching TRBD1. Germline assignment: CDR1 PRHDT and CDR2 FYEKMQ (reference sequence). The CDR3 totals 14 residues. The V and J ends lost 4 bases and 6 bases, in that order; junction bases with no gene match: 4. CDR3 in amino acids: CASSSGTGFNEQFF. The CDR3 coding sequence is TGTGCCAGCAGCTCCGGGACAGGGTTCAATGAGCAGTTCTTC.

The chain employs TRBV11-2 and TRBJ2-1; TRBD1 aligns across 7 bases. This CDR3 is 15 amino acids long. V shed 4 bases and J 5 bases; nucleotides not matched to a gene: 8. Germline V gene data show CDR1 as SGHAT and CDR2 as FQNNGV. Here the CDR3 reads CASSSLQGTNNEQFF. CDR3 sequence (DNA): TGTGCCAGCAGCTCTCTACAGGGGACCAACAATGAGCAGTTCTTC.

The chain employs TRBV9 and TRBJ2-2; maybe TRBD2 (5 bases). Germline V lookup: CDR1 SGDLS, CDR2 YYNGEE. The V and J ends lost 0 bases and 2 bases respectively, with 14 bases between them. There are 17 residues in the CDR3. For the CDR3, the DNA is TGTGCCAGCAGCGTAGATCTTGGACTCTATAACACCGGGGAGCTGTTTTTT. Encoded protein: CASSVDLGLYNTGELFF.

This clone was detected only a few times. The CDR3: CASSLAFTGFGYTF. As DNA, the CDR3 is TGTGCCAGCAGCTTAGCGTTTACAGGGTTTGGCTACACCTTC. This chain uses TRBV11-1 with TRBJ1-2; possible D gene TRBD1, 6 bases. CDR3 size: 14 residues. Germline V CDR1 and CDR2: SGHAT, FQDESV (reference sequence). V lost 0 bases to trimming and J lost 7 bases, with 12 bases between them.

The V gene is TRBV10-3, the J gene TRBJ1-1, with a possible D match to TRBD1 (5 bases). Per the germline V gene, CDR1 is ENHRY and CDR2 is SYGVKD. V was cut by 8 bases and J by 4 bases, with 11 bases left in between. This CDR3 comprises 12 residues. The CDR3 loop reads CAIGGFGTEAFF. CDR3 bases: TGTGCCATCGGGGGTTTTGGCACTGAAGCTTTCTTT.

The V gene is TRBV4-1, the J gene TRBJ1-4; D remains unclear. The CDR3 has 16 amino acids. Trimming stripped 1 base from V and 7 bases from J, with 16 bases between. Germline V gene lookup returns CDR1 MGHRA and CDR2 YSYEKL. The chain's CDR3 is CASSQAFMTVREKLFF. CDR3 coding DNA: TGCGCCAGCAGCCAAGCCTTTATGACGGTTCGTGAAAAACTGTTTTTT.

The chain has TRBV27 and TRBJ2-1; a weak D match, TRBD1 (6 bases). V lost 0 bases and J 4 bases, leaving 10 bases between the germline ends. This CDR3 spans 15 amino acids. Germline CDR1 MNHEY, CDR2 SMNVEV (reference sequence). CDR3 DNA: TGTGCCAGCAGTTTATCGGGACACCAATACAATGAGCAGTTCTTC. This sequence encodes CASSLSGHQYNEQFF.

The V gene is TRBV28, the J gene TRBJ1-2; tentative D call: TRBD1 (6 bases). Trimming removed 3 bases from V and 4 bases from J, with 18 bases in between. The CDR3 sequence is 16 residues long. Germline loops: CDR1 MDHEN, CDR2 SYDVKM. The CDR3 loop reads CASSFRSRGGIYGYTF. The DNA for the CDR3 is TGTGCCAGCAGTTTTAGGTCCCGAGGGGGGATCTATGGCTACACCTTC.

The sample holds a few counts of this clone. The genes are TRBV5-1 and TRBJ2-1; possibly TRBD1 for D (6 bases). The germline V gene encodes CDR1 SGHRS and CDR2 YFSETQ. The V end was cut by 3 bases, the J end by 5 bases, with 9 bases between. The CDR3 runs 13 residues. The CDR3 DNA follows: TGCGCCAGCAGCTCGAACAGGGACAATGAGCAGTTCTTC. Translated: CASSSNRDNEQFF.